A selection of T cell receptor beta chains follows, all from one sample in a study of OX40 agonist ivuxolimab in advanced cancers. Generated by immunoSEQ multiplex PCR, the TCRdb table keeps only in-frame clones and is missing some. This table has 70,000 or so clones, about three quarters appearing once. This specimen consisted of CD4+ or CD8+ T cells sorted from blood, obtained in a trial of the OX40 agonist ivuxolimab. These receptor sequences come from an adult with an advanced solid tumor such as melanoma, head and neck, liver or kidney cancer. Both conserved end residues are part of each CDR3. D genes are given only for firm matches. Clone size is not always given. Where it is, it says once, few, many or a class for expanded clones.

D	size	V	J	CDR3	DNA
TRBD2	.	TRBV9	TRBJ2-5	CASSVGLAGGPQETQYF	TGTGCCAGCAGCGTAGGACTAGCGGGGGGGCCCCAAGAGACCCAGTACTTC
.	.	TRBV5-1	TRBJ2-3	CASTLRGAVTDTQYF	TGCGCCAGCACCCTCCGGGGGGCGGTCACAGATACGCAGTATTTT
.	few	TRBV28	TRBJ1-1	CASSPPLRGTTEAFF	TGTGCCAGCAGTCCACCCCTTCGGGGGACCACTGAAGCTTTCTTT
.	.	TRBV28	TRBJ2-3	CASSFSGYTQYF	TGTGCCAGCAGTTTTAGCGGATATACGCAGTATTTT
TRBD2	few	TRBV7-6	TRBJ2-3	CASSPLAGGTSTDTQYF	TGTGCCAGCAGCCCCCTAGCGGGGGGAACTAGCACAGATACGCAGTATTTT
.	.	TRBV5-1	TRBJ1-4	CASSLGRGSSNEKLFF	TGCGCCAGCAGCTTGGGAAGGGGGTCCTCTAATGAAAAACTGTTTTTT
.	few	TRBV11-2	TRBJ1-3	CASSLVRRGSGNTIYF	TGTGCCAGCAGCTTAGTGAGACGGGGCTCTGGAAACACCATATATTTT
.	.	TRBV5-6	TRBJ2-2	CASSPGPLTGELFF	TGTGCCAGCAGCCCCGGGCCACTCACCGGGGAGCTGTTTTTT
.	.	TRBV28	TRBJ1-1	CASSHPGTEAFF	TGTGCCAGCAGCCACCCAGGGACTGAAGCTTTCTTT
.	.	TRBV11-2	TRBJ1-1	CASSLKEGDGANTEAFF	TGTGCCAGCAGCTTGAAAGAGGGGGACGGGGCGAACACTGAAGCTTTCTTT
.	.	TRBV19	TRBJ1-2	CASSIDTAGTGYTF	TGTGCCAGTAGTATAGACACAGCTGGAACTGGCTACACCTTC
.	.	TRBV2	TRBJ1-5	CASSRDSVGNQPQHF	TGTGCCAGCAGTCGAGACAGCGTCGGCAATCAGCCCCAGCATTTT
TRBD2	.	TRBV18	TRBJ2-1	CASSPSPSGPSSYNEQFF	TGTGCCAGCTCACCTTCACCTAGCGGCCCTAGCTCCTACAATGAGCAGTTCTTC
.	.	TRBV7-5	TRBJ2-7	CARSTTDALYEQYF	TGTGCCAGAAGTACTACGGATGCTCTCTACGAGCAGTACTTC
.	once	TRBV18	TRBJ1-2	CASSQEKQVNLPGYTF	TGTGCCAGCTCACAAGAAAAACAGGTCAACCTTCCCGGGTACACCTTC
.	.	TRBV5-5	TRBJ1-2	CASSQGTSYGYTF	TGTGCCAGCAGCCAAGGGACTTCGTATGGCTACACCTTC
.	.	TRBV5-1	TRBJ2-5	CASSSTQETQYF	TGCGCCAGCAGCTCAACCCAAGAGACCCAGTACTTC
TRBD2	.	TRBV14	TRBJ2-1	CASSQGRPSGRSEQFF	TGTGCCAGCAGCCAAGGCAGGCCTAGCGGGAGAAGTGAGCAGTTCTTC
TRBD2	.	TRBV4-1	TRBJ2-3	CASSQTRTSMTDTQYF	TGCGCCAGCAGCCAAACTCGGACTAGCATGACAGATACGCAGTATTTT
.	once	TRBV14	TRBJ2-4	CASSQVGGPGNIQYF	TGTGCCAGCAGCCAAGTGGGGGGGCCGGGAAACATTCAGTACTTC
TRBD1	.	TRBV7-9	TRBJ1-1	CASSIQGTNTEAFF	TGTGCCAGCAGCATACAGGGGACGAACACTGAAGCTTTCTTT
.	.	TRBV2	TRBJ2-5	CASSEFQAREETQYF	TGTGCCAGCAGTGAGTTTCAGGCCAGGGAAGAGACCCAGTACTTC
.	.	TRBV27	TRBJ2-3	CASISRTDTQYF	TGTGCCAGCATCTCCCGCACAGATACGCAGTATTTT
.	once	TRBV19	TRBJ1-2	CASTLPGLRANYGYTF	TGTGCCAGTACGCTACCGGGTCTCAGGGCTAACTATGGCTACACCTTC
TRBD1	.	TRBV19	TRBJ1-2	CASSDGTAGYTF	TGTGCCAGTAGTGACGGGACAGCCGGCTACACCTTC
.	.	TRBV4-1	TRBJ1-2	CASSQGGDPYGYTF	TGCGCCAGCAGCCAAGGGGGCGACCCATATGGCTACACCTTC
.	.	TRBV18	TRBJ1-1	CASSTSGGLGTEAFF	TGTGCCAGCTCCACGTCGGGGGGCCTGGGCACTGAAGCTTTCTTT
.	.	TRBV21-1	TRBJ2-6	CASSALKDSSGANVLTF	TGTGCCAGCAGTGCTCTTAAGGACAGCTCTGGGGCCAACGTCCTGACTTTC
.	.	TRBV28	TRBJ1-6	CASRSPGTRGNLHF	TGTGCCAGTCGAAGTCCCGGGACGCGGGGGAATCTCCACTTT
.	.	TRBV18	TRBJ2-1	CASSPRLEEYNEQFF	TGTGCCAGCTCACCACGCTTAGAAGAATACAATGAGCAGTTCTTC
.	.	TRBV5-4	TRBJ2-2	CASSLATTGELFF	TGTGCCAGCAGCTTGGCAACCACCGGGGAGCTGTTTTTT
.	.	TRBV7-8	TRBJ2-5	CASSYGVKETQYF	TGTGCCAGCAGCTACGGGGTGAAAGAGACCCAGTACTTC
TRBD2	.	TRBV2	TRBJ2-7	CARSLREDSYEQYF	TGTGCCAGGTCTTTGCGGGAGGACTCCTACGAGCAGTACTTC
.	.	TRBV6-6	TRBJ1-5	CASSGTQNQPQHF	TGTGCCAGCTCCGGTACACAGAATCAGCCCCAGCATTTT
TRBD1	once	TRBV7-9	TRBJ2-7	CASSFGQGIYEQYF	TGTGCCAGCAGCTTCGGACAGGGGATTTACGAGCAGTACTTC
TRBD2	.	TRBV2	TRBJ2-7	CASSMERGSSYEQYF	TGTGCCAGCAGCATGGAGCGGGGGAGCTCCTACGAGCAGTACTTC
TRBD1	few	TRBV5-1	TRBJ2-5	CASSRGTGQGYETQYF	TGCGCCAGCAGCCGAGGGACAGGACAGGGGTATGAGACCCAGTACTTC
.	.	TRBV5-1	TRBJ1-4	CASSKAVTGEKLFF	TGCGCCAGCAGTAAGGCGGTGACGGGAGAAAAACTGTTTTTT
TRBD1	.	TRBV7-3	TRBJ2-1	CASSIDRGTYNEQFF	TGTGCCAGCAGCATCGACAGGGGAACCTACAATGAGCAGTTCTTC
TRBD1	.	TRBV5-4	TRBJ2-2	CASSPSGTAGELFF	TGTGCCAGCAGCCCTTCCGGGACAGCCGGGGAGCTGTTTTTT
.	.	TRBV4-1	TRBJ2-5	CASSQDFGGALPQYF	TGCGCCAGCAGCCAAGATTTTGGCGGGGCGCTGCCCCAGTACTTC
.	.	TRBV5-6	TRBJ1-5	CASSLDSNQPQHF	TGTGCCAGCAGCCTCGATAGCAATCAGCCCCAGCATTTT
.	.	TRBV11-2	TRBJ2-7	CASSLGAGPSYEQYF	TGTGCCAGCAGCTTAGGGGCGGGGCCCTCCTACGAGCAGTACTTC
TRBD1	.	TRBV5-1	TRBJ2-7	CASSFRDRDHEQYF	TGCGCCAGCAGCTTCCGGGACAGGGACCACGAGCAGTACTTC
.	.	TRBV7-7	TRBJ2-3	CASSPGGGAQYF	TGTGCTAGCAGCCCCGGAGGTGGGGCGCAGTATTTT
.	.	TRBV7-8	TRBJ1-2	CASSRRDGANYGYTF	TGTGCCAGCAGCCGCCGGGACGGAGCTAACTATGGCTACACCTTC
TRBD1	once	TRBV19	TRBJ1-5	CASRGDRTNNQPQHF	TGTGCCAGTAGGGGGGACAGAACCAACAATCAGCCCCAGCATTTT
.	few	TRBV6-6	TRBJ2-7	CASSYKPESYEQYF	TGTGCCAGCAGTTATAAGCCAGAAAGCTACGAGCAGTACTTC
.	.	TRBV15	TRBJ2-6	CATRRDGPSGANVLTF	TGTGCCACCAGGCGAGACGGTCCCTCTGGGGCCAACGTCCTGACTTTC
TRBD1	.	TRBV30	TRBJ1-1	CAWRTRTGRTEAFF	TGTGCCTGGAGGACCCGGACAGGGCGGACTGAAGCTTTCTTT
.	few	TRBV30	TRBJ1-1	CAWVRGTFTEAFF	TGTGCCTGGGTGAGAGGAACTTTTACTGAAGCTTTCTTT
TRBD1	.	TRBV18	TRBJ1-6	CASSPSGQANNSPLHF	TGTGCCAGCTCACCTTCGGGACAGGCCAATAATTCACCCCTCCACTTT
.	few	TRBV5-1	TRBJ1-2	CASSFREGYGYTF	TGCGCCAGCAGCTTCAGGGAGGGGTATGGCTACACCTTC
.	.	TRBV6-1	TRBJ1-2	CASSEAEPPYGYTF	TGTGCCAGCAGTGAAGCAGAGCCCCCCTATGGCTACACCTTC
.	few	TRBV5-4	TRBJ1-1	CASSLGGGRNTEAFF	TGTGCCAGCAGCTTGGGTGGGGGCAGGAACACTGAAGCTTTCTTT